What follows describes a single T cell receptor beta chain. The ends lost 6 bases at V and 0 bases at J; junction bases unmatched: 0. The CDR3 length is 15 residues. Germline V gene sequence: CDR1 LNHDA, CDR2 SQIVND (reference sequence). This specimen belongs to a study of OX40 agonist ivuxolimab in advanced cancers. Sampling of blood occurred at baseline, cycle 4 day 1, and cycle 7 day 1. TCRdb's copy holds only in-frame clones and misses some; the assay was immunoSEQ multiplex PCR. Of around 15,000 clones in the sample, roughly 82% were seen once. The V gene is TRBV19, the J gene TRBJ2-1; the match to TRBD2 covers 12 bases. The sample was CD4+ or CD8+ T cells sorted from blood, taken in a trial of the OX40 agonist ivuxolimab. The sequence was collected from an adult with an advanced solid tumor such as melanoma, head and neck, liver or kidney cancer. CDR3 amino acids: CASRTSGSSYNEQFF. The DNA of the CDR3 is TGTGCCAGTAGGACTAGCGGGAGCTCCTACAATGAGCAGTTCTTC.